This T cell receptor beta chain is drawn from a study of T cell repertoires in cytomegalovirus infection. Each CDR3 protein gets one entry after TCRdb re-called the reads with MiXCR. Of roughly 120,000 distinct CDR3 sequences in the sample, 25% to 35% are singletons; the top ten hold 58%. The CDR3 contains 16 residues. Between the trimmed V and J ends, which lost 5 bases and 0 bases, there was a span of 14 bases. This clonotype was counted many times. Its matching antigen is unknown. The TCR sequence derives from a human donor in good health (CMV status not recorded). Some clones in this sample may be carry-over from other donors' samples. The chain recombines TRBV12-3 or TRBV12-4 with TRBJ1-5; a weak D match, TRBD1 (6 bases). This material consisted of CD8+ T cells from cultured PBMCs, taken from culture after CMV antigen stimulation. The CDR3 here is CASSPRTVYSNQPQHF. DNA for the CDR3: TGTGCCAGCAGTCCGAGGACAGTCTATAGCAATCAGCCCCAGCATTTT.